This TCR beta chain was documented in a study of Ad26.COV2.S vaccination and SARS-CoV-2 variants. This table comes from immunoSEQ multiplex PCR, and its TCRdb copy is limited to in-frame clones, with some not included. The sample includes under 600,000 clones, 80% to 90% of them seen just once. Treatment indicated: 15 to 20 received Ad26.COV2.S at low or high dose, single or two shots; about 5 received placebo; per-sample allocation not given. Day 63 following the first vaccine or placebo injection was when the samples were taken. An 18-55-year-old adult in Boston served as donor. This CDR3 is built from 13 residues. CDR1 SGHRS and CDR2 YFSETQ come from the germline V gene. Trimming took 5 bases from V and 4 from J; bases not matched to a gene: 1.

The chain carries TRBV5-1 and TRBJ2-1; TRBD1 aligns across 9 bases. The receptor was isolated from a person aged 18-65 years who received the Ad26.COV2.S COVID-19 vaccine or a placebo. The source was peripheral blood, collected in a trial of Ad26.COV2.S vaccine versus placebo. The DNA of the CDR3 is TGCGCCAGCAGGGGACAGGGTTACAATGAGCAGTTCTTC. This gives the protein CASRGQGYNEQFF.